The sequence of this T cell receptor beta chain was determined in a study of shared clonotypes between healthy human individuals (dated by TCRdb to about 2020). Looking at the study overall: The cohort included a few men and a couple of women between 18 and 49 years of age. To estimate repertoire size and how much clonotype sharing occurs between individuals, the study deeply sequenced the blood TCR repertoires of about 5 healthy adults. Libraries were prepared and TCR repertoires were sequenced by different laboratories using diverse techniques, in order to increase sequencing depth and limit assay-specific biases. Per donor, three plates each were used for CD4 naive and CD4 memory, two for CD8 naive, and one for CD8 memory. Per donor, leukapheresis produced somewhere between about 0.9 and 9.5 billion PBMCs. What the study reported, not specific to this receptor: The genetic and exposure-history diversity represented was limited by the small number of donors. Sampling was restricted to blood, and TCR repertoires in tissue are likely to differ from TCR repertoires in blood. Larger estimated clonotype richness was generally found for naive subsets than for memory subsets. Compared with non-shared clonotypes, clonotypes shared by all four sorted-subset donors had higher generation probabilities. Based on pairwise subsampling, the degree of clonotype sharing among donors was expected to be affected by sequencing depth. Around 5% of naive CD4, roughly 3.6% of naive CD8, 2.3% of memory CD4, and 0.4% of memory CD8 clonotypes were shared across several donors. Even with the large sequencing depth, rarefaction of the sorted-subset datasets indicated that sequencing was incomplete.

Using the deep immunoSEQ assay, TCR CDR3 regions were amplified from genomic DNA by multiplex PCR. Extracted genomic DNA from each cell subset was spread evenly across all wells of several immunoSEQ 96-well plates, with each plate serving as a replicate. For sorted subsets, around 200 ng genomic DNA, equal to approximately 30,000 T cell genomes, was loaded into each replicate PCR. Purified libraries were quantified with a Qubit 3.0 fluorometer, sized on a Bioanalyzer 2100, and re-quantified with the KAPA Library Quantification kit. Every immunoSEQ 96-well plate was sequenced on a dedicated single-read 150-cycle Illumina NextSeq 550 flow cell. Regarding the original processing steps: Because the immunoSEQ output held only junctional sequences and lacked quality scores, the filtering could not match the filtering applied to full-length reads. Sequences were annotated with PyIR, a Python wrapper for IgBLAST v1.9, using IMGT germline references to assign V/J genes and CDR3. Reads were removed for weak V/J assignments (E-value above 1e-6), missing CDR3, stop codons, out-of-frame junctions, or ambiguous translated residues. A V3J clonotype was defined by an identical inferred V gene, J gene, and CDR3 amino acid sequence. The percentage overlap between two repertoires was calculated by dividing the number of shared unique clonotypes by the size of the smaller repertoire. Repertoire richness was assessed with RTK rarefaction, the Chao1 estimator, and Recon v2.1 estimates of unobserved clonotypes. Generation probabilities for all TCRbeta clonotypes obtained by the gDNA method from a few donors were computed using OLGA. As stored in TCRdb, this immuneACCESS dataset retains in-frame rearrangements with V and J assigned. A fraction of the clones does not appear; measured against another copy, unresolved V genes explain less than half of the discrepancy, and the remainder lacks a known reason. That table furnishes V, J and clone size, whereas the DNA furnished D and trimming. The sample table holds roughly 2 million clones, of which roughly 95% were seen once. The ten largest clones add up to roughly 1.1% of the sample.

This clone is a singleton in its sample. Its antigen target is currently unknown. Within one base of it there is no much larger clone, and no base qualities were kept. From the cysteine up to the phenylalanine, the CDR3 has a length of 13 residues. Solely the CDR3 DNA is kept, with 39 bases framed from the first base. The germline V gene gives CDR1 as SGHDT and CDR2 as YYEEEE. V loses 0 bases at its end and J loses 8 bases; junction bases beyond the gene matches: 0. CD8 naive samples consisted of CD45RO-negative cells that were positively selected for CCR7, yielding a CD45RA+CCR7+ population without TemRA cells. The donors were healthy, HIV-negative adults who had no recently reported acute infections or vaccinations. Only Caucasian adults living in Nashville, Tennessee, USA were represented among the donors. After blood collection by leukapheresis, PBMCs were isolated using Ficoll-Histopaque density gradient centrifugation and then cryopreserved in the vapor phase of liquid nitrogen. Analytical flow cytometry was used to check the purity and quantity of every magnetically sorted T cell population. Genomic DNA was isolated from each sorted fraction and quantified by UV absorbance on a Nanodrop 2000c.

This sequence was found in a man aged 18 to 29 in good health. The chain employs TRBV5-6 and TRBJ2-1, with 9 bases matching TRBD1. Material for sequencing was naive CD8+ T cells sorted from blood. The sample's cell subset or site label, in plain terms: CD45RA+CCR7+. The bases are TGTGCCAGCAGCTTGGGACAGGGGGATGAGCAGTTCTTC. Translated, it gives CASSLGQGDEQFF.